This entry lists 27 T cell receptor beta chains sequenced from one sample in a study of blood T cell repertoires in COVID-19. Produced via immunoSEQ multiplex PCR; TCRdb's table is partial and in-frame only. The sample has 150,000 to 200,000 clones, approximately 84% seen once. Sample: peripheral blood. These receptors all stem from a woman older than 75 with acute or convalescent COVID-19.

The V and J genes are TRBV5-1 and TRBJ1-5; TRBD1 matches 8 bases. The CDR3 extends over 15 amino acids. CDR1 and CDR2 from the germline V gene are SGHRS and YFSETQ. Losses at the gene ends were 4 bases for V and 1 base for J; bases not matched to a gene: 4. The CDR3 here is CASSAGQGSNQPQHF. DNA for the CDR3: TGCGCCAGCAGCGCAGGACAGGGAAGCAATCAGCCCCAGCATTTT. Complete variable domain (other parts from reference TRBV5-1 and TRBJ1-5): KAGVTQTPRYLIKTRGQQVTLSCSPISGHRSVSWYQQTPGQGLQFLFEYFSETQRNKGNFPGRFSGRQFSNSRSEMNVSTLELGDSALYLCASSAGQGSNQPQHFGDGTRLSIL.

The chain couples TRBV4-1 to TRBJ2-1; maybe TRBD2 (5 bases). Per germline, CDR1 MGHRA and CDR2 YSYEKL. The CDR3 has 17 residues. V shed 3 bases and J shed 2 bases, with 17 bases lying between them. CDR3 residues: CASSQPTRTPPYNEQFF. The CDR3 DNA sequence: TGCGCCAGCAGCCAGCCAACCCGGACTCCACCCTACAATGAGCAGTTCTTC.

This chain connects TRBV6-5 to TRBJ1-2; D gene ambiguous. CDR3 length: 12 amino acids. Trimming pared 2 bases from V and 2 bases from J, leaving 3 bases between. CDR1 and CDR2 (germline): MNHEY, SVGAGI. CDR3 sequence (DNA): TGTGCCAGCAGTTACCGGAACTATGGCTACACCTTC. Translating it yields CASSYRNYGYTF.

This clone has only a few counts. The rearrangement uses TRBV5-1 and TRBJ2-1; TRBD1 matches 9 bases. The CDR3 spans 14 residues. Germline-derived CDR1 and CDR2 are SGHRS and YFSETQ. V was clipped by 5 bases and J by 6 bases; unmatched bases: 6. DNA of the CDR3: TGCGCCAGCAGTTGGACAGGGGTCGGCAATGAGCAGTTCTTC. Translated: CASSWTGVGNEQFF.

This rearrangement joins TRBV3-1 (or the pseudogene TRBV3-2) to TRBJ2-1; unclear D gene. CDR3 size: 11 residues. Germline V lookup: CDR1 LGHDT, CDR2 YNNKEL (reference sequence). The V end was cut by 3 bases, the J end by 10 bases, with 7 bases between. The CDR3 loop reads CASSHALEQFF. For the CDR3, the DNA is TGTGCCAGCAGCCACGCGTTGGAGCAGTTCTTC.

In this sample, this clone turned up once. The V gene is TRBV24-1, the J gene TRBJ2-7; 7 bases fit TRBD2. Unmatched junction bases numbered 5, after V lost 3 bases and J lost 4 bases. Per the germline V gene, CDR1 is KGHDR and CDR2 is SFDVKD. The length of the CDR3 is 14 residues. In DNA, the CDR3 is TGTGCCACCAGTGATGGGGGGGTCCGATACGAGCAGTACTTC. Protein sequence: CATSDGGVRYEQYF.

The rearrangement links TRBV19 to TRBJ1-2; D is unclear. This CDR3 has 13 residues. Germline V lookup: CDR1 LNHDA, CDR2 SQIVND (reference sequence). With 9 bases removed from V and 3 bases from J, the gap between germline ends came to 14 bases. CDR3 in amino acids: CASSQPGDYGYTF. CDR3 in DNA: TGTGCCAGCTCCCAGCCCGGGGACTATGGCTACACCTTC.

The J gene is TRBJ2-5, the V gene TRBV14; 9 positions match TRBD1. With V trimmed by 2 bases and J by 4 bases, 5 bases remained unmatched. This CDR3 spans 15 amino acids. Germline-derived CDR1 and CDR2 are SGHDN and FVKESK. CDR3 sequence reads: CASSQRTGVIETQYF. The CDR3 nucleotides read TGTGCCAGCAGCCAACGGACAGGGGTGATAGAGACCCAGTACTTC.

This chain uses TRBV5-1 with TRBJ2-7; unclear D gene. Germline CDR1 SGHRS, CDR2 YFSETQ. The V gene lost 0 bases and the J gene lost 3 bases, with 13 bases spanning the gap. The CDR3 is 15 residues long. CDR3 protein: CASSLAPYDNYEQYF. The CDR3 DNA follows: TGCGCCAGCAGCTTGGCCCCCTATGACAACTACGAGCAGTACTTC. Looking up the rest from reference TRBV5-1 and TRBJ2-7 gives the full variable domain: KAGVTQTPRYLIKTRGQQVTLSCSPISGHRSVSWYQQTPGQGLQFLFEYFSETQRNKGNFPGRFSGRQFSNSRSEMNVSTLELGDSALYLCASSLAPYDNYEQYFGPGTRLTVT.

V and J are TRBV9 and TRBJ2-7; 15 nucleotides line up with TRBD2. There are 15 residues in the CDR3. V trimming: 4 bases; J trimming: 3 bases; junction bases outside the gene matches: 2. Germline lookup yields CDR1 SGDLS and CDR2 YYNGEE. The CDR3 nucleotides are TGTGCCAGCAGCAAGGGACTAGCGGGAGGCTACGAGCAGTACTTC. Translating it yields CASSKGLAGGYEQYF.

The rearrangement uses TRBV18 and TRBJ1-6; 7 nucleotides line up with TRBD1. Germline V gene data show CDR1 as KGHSH and CDR2 as LQKENI. J gave up 8 bases and V 3 bases, and 4 bases lay outside the gene matches. The CDR3 is made up of 14 amino acids. This CDR3 reads CASSPTGRDSPLHF. CDR3 DNA sequence: TGTGCCAGCTCACCGACAGGGCGGGATTCACCCCTCCACTTT.

The chain is built from TRBV5-1 and TRBJ2-5, with 9 bases fitting TRBD2. The trim removed 4 bases at V and 4 bases at J, leaving 11 bases unmatched. This CDR3 is built from 16 residues. Looked up from germline, CDR1 is SGHRS and CDR2 is YFSETQ. CDR3 sequence: CASSTPLAGAGETQYF. In DNA form, the CDR3 reads TGCGCCAGCAGCACCCCCTTAGCGGGAGCGGGAGAGACCCAGTACTTC.

This chain links TRBV29-1 with TRBJ2-5; TRBD1 might be the D (5 bases). Trimming took 0 bases from V and 1 from J, leaving 6 bases between them. The V gene's germline CDR1 is SQVTM and CDR2 ANQGSEA. This CDR3 comprises 13 residues. The CDR3 DNA follows: TGCAGCGTTGAAGAGACAGCCCAAGAGACCCAGTACTTC. Translated: CSVEETAQETQYF. Drawing the rest from reference TRBV29-1 and TRBJ2-5, the complete variable domain is SAVISQKPSRDICQRGTSLTIQCQVDSQVTMMFWYRQQPGQSLTLIATANQGSEATYESGFVIDKFPISRPNLTFSTLTVSNMSPEDSSIYLCSVEETAQETQYFGPGTRLLVL.

The J gene is TRBJ1-2, the V gene TRBV19; D is possibly TRBD1 (6 bases). The germline V and J ends were trimmed by 9 bases and 2 bases, with 13 bases remaining between them. The CDR3 covers 13 residues. CDR1 and CDR2 from the germline V gene are LNHDA and SQIVND (reference sequence). CDR3 in DNA: TGTGCCAGCACCTTCGACAGGAACTATGGCTACACCTTC. It yields the protein CASTFDRNYGYTF.

The CDR3 loop is CASRRMAGVEKLFF. For the CDR3, the DNA is TGTGCCAGCCGTCGGATGGCAGGGGTTGAAAAACTGTTTTTT. The chain joins TRBV19 to TRBJ1-4, with D possibly being TRBD1 (6 bases). The CDR3 covers 14 residues. Germline values: CDR1 LNHDA, CDR2 SQIVND (reference sequence). V shed 9 bases and J shed 7 bases, with 18 bases lying between them.

The V and J genes are TRBV2 and TRBJ2-7; D uncertain. Trimming removed 6 bases from V and 2 bases from J, with 8 bases in between. The CDR3 covers 12 residues. CDR1 SNHLY and CDR2 FYNNEI come from the germline V gene. CDR3 in amino acids: CASRAATYEQYF. The DNA of the CDR3 is TGTGCCAGCAGGGCAGCGACCTACGAGCAGTACTTC. The full variable domain, completed using reference TRBV2 and TRBJ2-7, is EPEVTQTPSHQVTQMGQEVILRCVPISNHLYFYWYRQILGQKVEFLVSFYNNEISEKSEIFDDQFSVERPDGSNFTLKIRSTKLEDSAMYFCASRAATYEQYFGPGTRLTVT.

The rearrangement links TRBV9 to TRBJ2-7, with 9 positions matching TRBD1. The V and J ends lost 2 bases and 5 bases, in that order; junction bases with no gene match: 8. Germline V gene lookup returns CDR1 SGDLS and CDR2 YYNGEE. The CDR3 consists of 15 residues. In DNA form, the CDR3 reads TGTGCCAGCAGCGTTACACAGGGGGCTCGCGACGAGCAGTACTTC. Translating gives CASSVTQGARDEQYF.

The CDR3 DNA reads as TGTGCCAGCAGTTCCCCCAGGACCGGGGAGCTGTTTTTT. This sequence encodes CASSSPRTGELFF. The chain joins TRBV28 to TRBJ2-2; no definite D call. The CDR3 has 13 residues. V was cut by 4 bases and J by 5 bases, with 8 bases left in between. CDR1 MDHEN and CDR2 SYDVKM come from the germline V gene.

The V gene is TRBV28, the J gene TRBJ2-6; weak D call: TRBD2 (6 bases). Looked up from germline, CDR1 is MDHEN and CDR2 is SYDVKM. Trimming cost V 5 bases and J 4 bases, with 9 bases left between them. The CDR3 runs to 14 residues. Here the CDR3 DNA reads TGTGCCAGCAGTCGGGGGTACGGGGCCAACGTCCTGACTTTC. As protein: CASSRGYGANVLTF.

This clone has a single count. The gene calls are TRBV6-1 and TRBJ1-4; no definite D call. Deletions cut 2 bases from V and 0 bases from J, with 10 bases between. Germline V gene data show CDR1 as MNHNS and CDR2 as SASEGT. The CDR3 contains 16 residues. The CDR3: CASSEPGVTTNEKLFF. CDR3 DNA sequence: TGTGCCAGCAGTGAACCCGGGGTTACAACTAATGAAAAACTGTTTTTT.

The chain couples TRBV30 to TRBJ2-5, with 7 bases fitting TRBD1. Germline CDR1 and CDR2: GTSNPN and SVGIG (reference sequence). This CDR3 contains 15 residues. With V trimmed by 2 bases and J by 3 bases, 9 bases remained unmatched. CDR3 sequence reads: CAWSLMGDSEETQYF. CDR3 bases: TGTGCCTGGAGTTTAATGGGGGACAGTGAAGAGACCCAGTACTTC.

This clone has a count of ten or more. The same CDR3 is also encoded by other DNA sequences in this sample. The V call is TRBV19, the J call TRBJ2-7, with TRBD1 identical over 7 bases. Germline V gene sequence: CDR1 LNHDA, CDR2 SQIVND (reference sequence). V gave up 3 bases and J gave up 3 bases; unmatched junction bases: 5. The CDR3 sequence is 14 residues long. CDR3 amino acids: CASSIGTEVYEQYF. In DNA form, the CDR3 reads TGTGCCAGTAGTATTGGGACAGAGGTCTACGAGCAGTACTTC.

In its sample, this clone was seen once. The V and J genes are TRBV5-8 and TRBJ2-1; maybe TRBD2 (7 bases). The CDR3 is 15 amino acids. CDR1 and CDR2 (germline): SGHTS, YDEGEE. V was pared by 6 bases and J by 4 bases, with 17 bases between. This chain's CDR3 is CASNPTGRGYNEQFF. In DNA form, the CDR3 reads TGTGCCAGCAATCCAACAGGGAGGGGGTACAATGAGCAGTTCTTC.

This clone was seen a single time. The chain links TRBV14 to TRBJ1-1, with 10 bases matching TRBD1. CDR3 size: 18 residues. V dropped 3 bases and J dropped 5; count of bases not matched to a gene: 15. The V gene's germline CDR1 is SGHDN and CDR2 FVKESK. The chain's CDR3 is CASSQVKGQGVRSTEAFF. The CDR3 DNA is TGTGCCAGCAGCCAGGTGAAAGGACAGGGGGTTCGGAGTACTGAAGCTTTCTTT.

The chain couples TRBV5-1 to TRBJ2-3; perhaps TRBD1 as D (5 bases). V was clipped by 0 bases and J by 2 bases, with 7 bases between them. CDR1 SGHRS and CDR2 YFSETQ come from the germline V gene. This CDR3 contains 14 residues. The CDR3 DNA is TGCGCCAGCAGCTTGGTGACAGCCACAGATACGCAGTATTTT. Translating it yields CASSLVTATDTQYF.

The chain combines TRBV14 with TRBJ2-3, with D possibly being TRBD1 (5 bases). The V end was cut by 1 base, the J end by 4 bases, with 21 bases between. The CDR3 is 18 residues long. The germline V gene has CDR1 SGHDN and CDR2 FVKESK. The CDR3 region is CASSQGQGKGTFADTQYF. The CDR3 region has the DNA TGTGCCAGCAGCCAAGGGCAGGGCAAAGGAACTTTCGCAGATACGCAGTATTTT. The variable domain in full, completed from reference TRBV14 and TRBJ2-3, reads EAGVTQFPSHSVIEKGQTVTLRCDPISGHDNLYWYRRVMGKEIKFLLHFVKESKQDESGMPNNRFLAERTGGTYSTLKVQPAELEDSGVYFCASSQGQGKGTFADTQYFGPGTRLTVL.

The rearrangement joins TRBV21-1 to TRBJ2-7; no check of the table's D call, TRBD1, against the DNA was made. TRBV21-1 corresponds to a pseudogene. The CDR3 contains 13 residues. The CDR3 DNA reads as TGTGCCAGCAGGTTCGGGACAGGGGACGAGCAGTACTTC. It yields the protein CASRFGTGDEQYF.